Listed below are T cell receptor beta chains from one sample, sequenced in a study of tissue T cells after allogeneic stem cell transplantation. Profiled with immunoSEQ multiplex PCR; TCRdb holds only in-frame clones, not every one. The repertoire has about 5,800 clones, approximately 58% of them found once; the top ten carry 21%. This specimen was tissue from the jejunum, taken at autopsy. The origin of the receptors is a male donor aged 60 or older with lung cancer. CDR3s include the opening cysteine and the closing phenylalanine or tryptophan. The order of the fields is D gene, clone size, J gene, V gene, CDR3 protein, CDR3 DNA. A D gene is named only where the DNA matches it firmly. The size entry is marked missing in some rows and otherwise reads once, few, many or a size class.

>-|-|TRBJ2-7|TRBV12-3/TRBV12-4
CASSFSGGGEQYF
TGTGCCAGCAGTTTTTCAGGGGGAGGCGAGCAGTACTTC
>-|few|TRBJ1-5|TRBV2
CASRDNSNQPQHF
TGTGCCAGCAGGGACAATAGCAATCAGCCCCAGCATTTT
>TRBD2|-|TRBJ2-3|TRBV10-3
CAINGLAATDTQYF
TGTGCCATCAACGGACTAGCGGCCACAGATACGCAGTATTTT
>-|-|TRBJ1-4|TRBV4-3
CASSQDKMEKLFF
TGCGCCAGCAGCCAAGATAAGATGGAAAAACTGTTTTTT
>TRBD1|-|TRBJ2-5|TRBV6-5
CASSPMTGMETQYF
TGTGCCAGCAGTCCGATGACAGGGATGGAGACCCAGTACTTC
>-|-|TRBJ2-2|TRBV6-4
CASRQADGELFF
TGTGCCAGCAGACAGGCGGACGGGGAGCTGTTTTTT
>TRBD1|-|TRBJ1-2|TRBV19
CASSMGQGSEGYTF
TGTGCCAGTAGTATGGGACAGGGAAGTGAGGGCTACACCTTC
>TRBD1|-|TRBJ2-7|TRBV5-1
CASSLGQGAKEQYF
TGCGCCAGCAGCCTGGGACAGGGTGCAAAGGAGCAGTACTTC
>-|-|TRBJ2-7|TRBV7-2
CASSLIGPEQYF
TGTGCCAGCAGCTTAATAGGTCCTGAGCAGTACTTC
>-|large|TRBJ2-2|TRBV5-1
CARPSDPGELFF
TGCGCCAGACCCAGTGACCCCGGGGAGCTGTTTTTT
>-|few|TRBJ2-2|TRBV11-3
CASSLETGELFF
TGTGCCAGCAGCTTGGAGACCGGGGAGCTGTTTTTT
>-|medium-sized|TRBJ1-2|TRBV6-5
CASLGGLDTYGYTF
TGTGCCAGCTTGGGAGGCCTAGACACCTATGGCTACACCTTC
>-|large|TRBJ2-7|TRBV5-8
CASQTGLGSYEQYF
TGTGCCAGCCAGACAGGACTAGGCTCCTACGAGCAGTACTTC
>TRBD1|-|TRBJ1-5|TRBV9
CASSVGSGGGQPQHF
TGTGCCAGCAGCGTTGGGTCAGGGGGCGGTCAGCCCCAGCATTTT
>-|-|TRBJ1-5|TRBV7-8
CASSLAQEGPQHF
TGTGCCAGCAGCTTAGCACAGGAGGGGCCCCAGCATTTT
>TRBD2|-|TRBJ2-3|TRBV10-3
CAISESRAGGIPDTQYF
TGTGCCATCAGTGAGTCGAGGGCGGGGGGGATCCCAGATACGCAGTATTTT
>-|-|TRBJ2-3|TRBV5-4
CASSGLGGPGNTQYF
TGTGCCAGCAGCGGCCTAGGCGGCCCCGGGAATACGCAGTATTTT
>-|few|TRBJ1-2|TRBV5-1
CASSLAQTVYGYTF
TGCGCCAGCAGCTTGGCTCAGACCGTTTATGGCTACACCTTC
>-|medium-sized|TRBJ1-6|TRBV12-3/TRBV12-4
CASRLETSSPLHF
TGTGCCAGCAGGCTCGAAACGAGCTCACCCCTCCACTTT
>-|few|TRBJ1-5|TRBV19
CASSDQGGQPQHF
TGTGCCAGTAGTGACCAGGGCGGTCAGCCCCAGCATTTT
>-|-|TRBJ1-1|TRBV29-1
CSAGGAGTAFF
TGCAGCGCTGGGGGGGCAGGGACAGCTTTCTTT
>-|-|TRBJ2-1|TRBV6-4
CASSDSWTDRSEQFF
TGTGCCAGCAGTGACTCGTGGACAGATCGTAGTGAGCAGTTCTTC
>TRBD2|few|TRBJ2-5|TRBV10-2
CASSRTSGGLLTQYF
TGCGCCAGCAGCCGGACTAGCGGGGGCCTCCTGACCCAGTACTTC
>TRBD1|-|TRBJ1-6|TRBV5-8
CASRYRGNSPLHF
TGTGCCAGCAGGTACAGGGGTAATTCACCCCTCCACTTT
>-|medium-sized|TRBJ1-5|TRBV5-1
CASSLAPGGGNNQPQHF
TGCGCCAGCAGCTTGGCCCCCGGTGGCGGTAACAATCAGCCCCAGCATTTT
>-|-|TRBJ1-1|TRBV27
CASSFHRANTEAFF
TGTGCCAGCAGTTTTCACAGGGCTAACACTGAAGCTTTCTTT
>TRBD1|-|TRBJ1-2|TRBV6-5
CASSHRTGSSYGYTF
TGTGCCAGCAGTCACCGGACAGGGAGCAGCTATGGCTACACCTTC
>TRBD1|-|TRBJ1-1|TRBV19
CASSKTGLGEAFF
TGTGCCAGTAGTAAGACAGGGTTGGGAGAAGCTTTCTTT
>-|-|TRBJ1-2|TRBV5-5
CASSPTGGYGYTF
TGTGCCAGCAGCCCGACCGGAGGATATGGCTACACCTTC
>TRBD1|-|TRBJ2-7|TRBV4-1
CASSPMGQKDTYEQYF
TGCGCCAGCAGCCCCATGGGACAGAAGGATACCTACGAGCAGTACTTC
>-|large|TRBJ2-7|TRBV7-9
CASSLKQLSEQYF
TGTGCCAGCAGCTTGAAACAGCTTAGTGAGCAGTACTTC
>-|-|TRBJ1-2|TRBV7-6
CASSLRAGADYGYTF
TGTGCCAGCAGCTTACGGGCAGGGGCGGACTATGGCTACACCTTC
>-|-|TRBJ1-3|TRBV15
CATSREWGSGNTIYF
TGTGCCACCAGCAGAGAATGGGGGTCTGGAAACACCATATATTTT
>TRBD1|-|TRBJ2-4|TRBV11-2
CASSPDRGHQNIQYF
TGTGCCAGCAGCCCGGACAGGGGCCATCAAAACATTCAGTACTTC
>-|-|TRBJ1-1|TRBV2
CASRTTGRTEAFF
TGTGCCAGCAGAACGACAGGTAGAACTGAAGCTTTCTTT
>-|-|TRBJ1-1|TRBV7-9
CASSPMDTEAFF
TGTGCCAGCAGCCCTATGGACACTGAAGCTTTCTTT
>-|-|TRBJ1-2|TRBV5-5
CASSLSPMGGYTF
TGTGCCAGCAGCCTCAGCCCGATGGGAGGCTACACCTTC
>-|-|TRBJ2-7|TRBV6-5
CASSFGLTYEQYF
TGTGCCAGCAGCTTCGGACTTACCTACGAGCAGTACTTC
>-|medium-sized|TRBJ2-5|TRBV10-1
CASSPRRQETQYF
TGCGCCAGCAGTCCGAGACGGCAAGAGACCCAGTACTTC
>TRBD1|few|TRBJ2-7|TRBV6-5
CASSPGQGGEQYF
TGTGCCAGCAGCCCCGGACAGGGGGGCGAGCAGTACTTC
>-|-|TRBJ2-4|TRBV5-1
CASSQDRAKNIQYF
TGCGCCAGCAGCCAAGACAGAGCCAAAAACATTCAGTACTTC
>-|-|TRBJ1-1|TRBV27
CASSSSRGRGEAFF
TGTGCCAGCAGTTCTTCCCGGGGGCGGGGTGAAGCTTTCTTT
>TRBD1|-|TRBJ2-1|TRBV28
CASSPGTVRNEQFF
TGTGCCAGCAGTCCAGGGACAGTTAGGAATGAGCAGTTCTTC
>-|few|TRBJ1-5|TRBV4-2
CASSQDLSSNQPQHF
TGTGCCAGCAGCCAGGACCTTTCGAGCAATCAGCCCCAGCATTTT
>-|-|TRBJ1-1|TRBV4-3
CASSSQGSTEAFF
TGCGCCAGCAGCTCACAGGGATCCACTGAAGCTTTCTTT
>-|-|TRBJ1-1|TRBV9
CASSVGQLNTEAFF
TGTGCCAGCAGCGTAGGACAGTTGAACACTGAAGCTTTCTTT
>TRBD1|medium-sized|TRBJ1-2|TRBV28
CATKNPGQGVKGYTF
TGTGCCACCAAAAATCCGGGACAGGGGGTGAAGGGCTACACCTTC
>-|-|TRBJ1-2|TRBV19
CASSTQGRLGYGYTF
TGTGCCAGTAGTACACAGGGAAGGTTAGGATATGGCTACACCTTC
>TRBD2|medium-sized|TRBJ2-7|TRBV6-2/TRBV6-3
CASSYSSTTPGGYEQYF
TGTGCCAGCAGTTACTCGAGTACTACCCCGGGGGGATACGAGCAGTACTTC
>-|medium-sized|TRBJ2-3|TRBV10-1
CASSAHGEGADTQYF
TGCGCCAGCAGTGCCCATGGGGAAGGGGCAGATACGCAGTATTTT
>-|medium-sized|TRBJ1-5|TRBV6-2/TRBV6-3
CASSYSQGTHQPQHF
TGTGCCAGCAGTTACTCGCAGGGGACCCATCAGCCCCAGCATTTT
>-|few|TRBJ1-1|TRBV6-5
CASSPHGRGAAFF
TGTGCCAGCAGTCCACACGGGAGGGGAGCGGCTTTCTTT
>-|-|TRBJ2-2|TRBV6-5
CASRRTTGRGELFF
TGTGCCAGCAGAAGAACCACAGGGCGCGGGGAGCTGTTTTTT
>-|-|TRBJ2-1|TRBV5-1
CASSLEGVYEQFF
TGCGCCAGCAGCTTGGAGGGGGTGTATGAGCAGTTCTTC
>-|medium-sized|TRBJ1-5|TRBV14
CASSQGRYSNQPQHF
TGTGCCAGCAGCCAAGGTCGGTATAGCAATCAGCCCCAGCATTTT
>-|-|TRBJ1-1|TRBV6-1
CASSEQGMSTEAFF
TGTGCCAGCAGTGAACAGGGTATGAGCACTGAAGCTTTCTTT
>TRBD1|-|TRBJ2-7|TRBV7-2
CASSLSTGGYEQYF
TGTGCCAGCAGCTTAAGCACAGGGGGCTACGAGCAGTACTTC
>-|few|TRBJ1-2|TRBV4-3
CASSQGTDSYGYTF
TGCGCCAGCAGCCAAGGTACGGACTCCTATGGCTACACCTTC
>TRBD2|-|TRBJ2-1|TRBV18
CASSPPTSGLPNEQFF
TGTGCCAGCTCACCACCGACTAGCGGCCTACCGAATGAGCAGTTCTTC